The 30 T cell receptor beta chains in this list originate from one sample, sequenced in a study of shared clonotypes between healthy human individuals. CD45RO-negative, CCR7-positively selected cells formed the naive CD8 fraction, excluding terminally differentiated effector memory CD45RA+ cells. The assay was immunoSEQ multiplex PCR, and TCRdb's table has in-frame clones only and misses some. The sample holds some 2 million clones; approximately 94% are singletons and the top ten take roughly 1.2%. The sample was naive CD8+ T cells sorted from blood. These receptor sequences come from a man younger than 35 in good health.

The gene calls are TRBV13 and TRBJ2-7, with D perhaps TRBD2 (6 bases). CDR1 is PRHDT and CDR2 is FYEKMQ in the germline V gene (reference sequence). This CDR3 contains 14 residues. Deletions cut 5 bases from V and 3 bases from J, with 14 bases between. The chain's CDR3 is CASSPNARGYEQYF. The CDR3 DNA reads TGTGCCAGCAGCCCCAATGCGCGGGGCTACGAGCAGTACTTC.

The genes are TRBV5-1 and TRBJ2-7; 9 bases line up with TRBD2. V shed 4 bases, J shed 3 bases, and the junction held 11 bases outside the gene matches. The V gene's germline CDR1 is SGHRS and CDR2 YFSETQ. The length of the CDR3 is 16 residues. The CDR3 loop is CASSRRRVAGVYEQYF. For the CDR3, the DNA is TGCGCCAGCAGCCGGAGGAGGGTAGCGGGAGTCTACGAGCAGTACTTC.

V is TRBV19 and J is TRBJ2-5; maybe TRBD1 (6 bases). Trimming cost V 5 bases and J 5 bases, with 18 bases left between them. The CDR3 consists of 15 residues. Germline assignment: CDR1 LNHDA and CDR2 SQIVND (reference sequence). CDR3 coding DNA: TGTGCCAGTAGTGCCTCCCAGGGGACGCTGGAGACCCAGTACTTC. This codes for CASSASQGTLETQYF.

The V and J genes are TRBV6-1 and TRBJ1-6; D gene uncertain. The length of the CDR3 is 18 residues. CDR1 is MNHNS and CDR2 is SASEGT in the germline V gene. Trimming pared 3 bases from V and 4 bases from J, leaving 19 bases between. The CDR3 loop is CASSEGSTMGYYNSPLHF. Here the CDR3 DNA reads TGTGCCAGCAGTGAGGGCAGTACGATGGGTTATTATAATTCACCCCTCCACTTT.

V gene TRBV6-5 combines with J gene TRBJ2-3; D is uncertain. The V gene lost 6 bases and the J gene lost 4 bases, with 11 bases spanning the gap. The CDR3 has 13 amino acids. Per the germline V gene, CDR1 is MNHEY and CDR2 is SVGAGI. CDR3 bases: TGTGCCAGCAGCCAGTTGGGCGCAGATACGCAGTATTTT. This encodes CASSQLGADTQYF.

The chain recombines TRBV30 with TRBJ1-1; TRBD1 might be the D (6 bases). The CDR3 consists of 12 residues. The germline CDR1 and CDR2 sequences are GTSNPN and SVGIG (reference sequence). Trimming stripped 5 bases from V and 5 bases from J, with 12 bases between. As DNA, the CDR3 is TGTGCCTGGTTGGACAGTGGTACTGAAGCTTTCTTT. Translation: CAWLDSGTEAFF.

The CDR3 DNA reads as TGTGCCACCAGCACCCTCCCCGGGACTAGCGACTCCTACGAGCAGTACTTC. The encoded protein is CATSTLPGTSDSYEQYF. The gene calls are TRBV15 and TRBJ2-7; TRBD2 agrees at 10 bases. The CDR3 has 17 residues. Per the germline V gene, CDR1 is LNHNV and CDR2 is YYDKDF (reference sequence). V gave up 4 bases and J gave up 0 bases; unmatched junction bases: 9.

J is TRBJ2-1 and V is TRBV27, with a possible D match to TRBD2 (6 bases). V lost 5 bases to trimming and J lost 7 bases, with 15 bases between them. Germline V gene sequence: CDR1 MNHEY, CDR2 SMNVEV (reference sequence). The length of the CDR3 is 14 residues. DNA of the CDR3: TGTGCCAGCAGTCCCCTCCGCGGGATAAATGAGCAGTTCTTC. It yields the protein CASSPLRGINEQFF.

This clone appeared a single time. Other DNA sequences in this sample translate to the same CDR3. V gene TRBV6-5 combines with J gene TRBJ2-7; D possibly corresponds to TRBD2 (5 bases). This CDR3 is 15 amino acids long. Germline loops: CDR1 MNHEY, CDR2 SVGAGI. Between the trimmed V and J ends, which lost 0 bases and 0 bases, there was a span of 9 bases. CDR3 region: CASSYSTRGSYEQYF. The CDR3 region has the DNA TGTGCCAGCAGTTACTCGACCCGGGGCTCCTACGAGCAGTACTTC.

The chain uses TRBV29-1 and TRBJ2-2, with TRBD2 identical over 11 bases. The CDR3 is 13 residues long. V was clipped by 5 bases and J by 8 bases; unmatched bases: 4. From germline, CDR1 is SQVTM and CDR2 ANQGSEA. CDR3 in DNA: TGCAGCGTTTCTAGCGGGGGGTTGGGGGAGCTGTTTTTT. It encodes CSVSSGGLGELFF.

The rearrangement joins TRBV6-6 to TRBJ1-1; D is undetermined. CDR1 is MNHNY, CDR2 SVGAGI, per germline (reference sequence). Trimming took off 0 bases at V and 7 bases at J, with 9 bases between the two ends. There are 13 residues in the CDR3. The DNA for the CDR3 is TGTGCCAGCAGTTACTCGGCCCACGATGAAGCTTTCTTT. Its protein product is CASSYSAHDEAFF.

V and J are TRBV5-4 and TRBJ2-5; TRBD2 matches at 15 bases. The germline V gene encodes CDR1 SGHNT and CDR2 YYREEE (reference sequence). The CDR3 has 18 amino acids. V lost 4 bases, J lost 3 bases, and 10 bases stayed unmatched. The CDR3: CASSPDGLAGGREETQYF. DNA for the CDR3: TGTGCCAGCAGCCCGGATGGACTAGCGGGAGGGCGGGAAGAGACCCAGTACTTC.

This chain joins TRBV5-4 and TRBJ2-7; 9 positions agree with TRBD1. The V and J ends lost 4 bases and 7 bases, in that order; junction bases with no gene match: 6. The CDR3 totals 13 residues. Germline values: CDR1 SGHNT, CDR2 YYREEE (reference sequence). CDR3 residues: CASSPGQGLEQYF. CDR3 in DNA: TGTGCCAGCAGCCCGGGACAGGGCTTGGAGCAGTACTTC.

The chain combines TRBV30 with TRBJ1-1; D is unclear. Germline V lookup: CDR1 GTSNPN, CDR2 SVGIG (reference sequence). This CDR3 is built from 14 residues. Deletions cut 3 bases from V and 1 base from J, with 12 bases between. CDR3 DNA: TGTGCCTGGAGCGCTGGGTTCGAGAACACTGAAGCTTTCTTT. As protein: CAWSAGFENTEAFF.

This sequence joins TRBV28 and TRBJ2-7, with D possibly being TRBD2 (7 bases). The germline V and J ends were trimmed by 4 bases and 3 bases, with 19 bases remaining between them. CDR3 length: 16 residues. Germline CDR1 and CDR2: MDHEN and SYDVKM. The chain's CDR3 is CASSSLGGRGIYEQYF. DNA for the CDR3: TGTGCCAGCAGTTCCCTAGGGGGGCGGGGGATCTACGAGCAGTACTTC.

In its sample, this clone was seen once. This sample also contains other DNA sequences that code for the same CDR3. The chain joins TRBV2 to TRBJ1-2; D is unclear. Trimming pared 1 base from V and 7 bases from J, leaving 4 bases between. Germline-derived CDR1 and CDR2 are SNHLY and FYNNEI. The CDR3 loop spans 11 amino acids. CDR3 sequence: CASSEGGGYTF. The CDR3, as DNA: TGTGCCAGCAGTGAAGGCGGTGGCTACACCTTC.

The chain links TRBV10-3 to TRBJ2-7, with 8 bases that match TRBD2. V lost 5 bases to trimming and J lost 1 base; unmatched junction nucleotides: 7. The CDR3 has 15 residues. CDR1 and CDR2 (germline): ENHRY, SYGVKD. The CDR3 DNA reads as TGTGCCATCAGTCAACGGGAGGGCTTATCCTACGAGCAGTACTTC. It yields the protein CAISQREGLSYEQYF.

CDR3 bases: TGCGCCAGCAGCCCTAACCGATTGGGGCAGCGGTCCCTGGGGGAGACCCAGTACTTC. Amino acids: CASSPNRLGQRSLGETQYF. The chain employs TRBV4-3 and TRBJ2-5; the D call may be TRBD1 or TRBD2 (5 bases each). CDR1 is LGHNA, CDR2 YSLEER, per germline. V lost 4 bases and J 5 bases, leaving 29 bases between the germline ends. This CDR3 is 19 amino acids long.

V gene TRBV6-5 combines with J gene TRBJ1-1; D call uncertain. V was cut by 4 bases and J by 1 base, with 10 bases left in between. The CDR3 totals 14 residues. Germline CDR1 MNHEY, CDR2 SVGAGI. In DNA form, the CDR3 reads TGTGCCAGCAGTTTTCGGGTTAGGAACACTGAAGCTTTCTTT. Translated: CASSFRVRNTEAFF.

For this clone: Other DNA sequences in this sample translate to the same CDR3. The J gene is TRBJ2-7, the V gene TRBV9; D unresolved. This CDR3 has 12 amino acids. The germline CDR1 and CDR2 sequences are SGDLS and YYNGEE. V was cut by 0 bases and J by 6 bases, with 7 bases left in between. CDR3 DNA: TGTGCCAGCAGCGTAGGGGGTGGCGAGCAGTACTTC. Protein product: CASSVGGGEQYF.

The CDR3 coding sequence is TGTGCCAGCCGACCGGACAGGGACACTGAAGCTTTCTTT. It codes for CASRPDRDTEAFF. The J gene is TRBJ1-1, the V gene TRBV7-8; 8 bases line up with TRBD1. In germline, CDR1 is SGHVS, CDR2 FQNEAQ. CDR3 length: 13 amino acids. The trim removed 8 bases at V and 3 bases at J, leaving 5 bases unmatched.

Details on this clone: Other DNA sequences in this specimen translate into the identical CDR3. This chain joins TRBV6-5 and TRBJ2-7; 7 nucleotides align to TRBD1. The CDR3 is 16 amino acids. V lost 0 bases and J lost 0; bases outside the gene matches: 5. Germline lookup yields CDR1 MNHEY and CDR2 SVGAGI. CDR3 loop: CASSYSTGQVSYEQYF. The CDR3 DNA is TGTGCCAGCAGTTACTCTACCGGACAGGTCTCCTACGAGCAGTACTTC.

The chain links TRBV13 to TRBJ2-3; D is unresolved. The CDR3 length is 15 residues. Trimming removed 2 bases from V and 2 bases from J, with 11 bases in between. Germline V gene data show CDR1 as PRHDT and CDR2 as FYEKMQ (reference sequence). CDR3 bases: TGTGCCAGCAGCTTAAGTCCTATCGCCACAGATACGCAGTATTTT. This encodes CASSLSPIATDTQYF.

A single count supports this clone. The chain recombines TRBV19 with TRBJ1-4; 7 nucleotides line up with TRBD1. This CDR3 contains 14 residues. The V and J ends lost 4 bases and 8 bases, in that order; junction bases with no gene match: 7. The germline CDR1 and CDR2 sequences are LNHDA and SQIVND (reference sequence). The CDR3 DNA is TGTGCCAGTAGTACGACAGGGCCTACCGAAAAACTGTTTTTT. It encodes CASSTTGPTEKLFF.

The V gene is TRBV9, the J gene TRBJ2-1, with D maybe TRBD2 (5 bases). The CDR3 is 15 amino acids. Trimming removed 5 bases at V and 3 bases at J, with 15 bases between. CDR1 and CDR2 from the germline V gene are SGDLS and YYNGEE. The CDR3 reads CASSGIIASYNEQFF. The CDR3 nucleotides read TGTGCCAGCAGTGGGATTATAGCGAGCTACAATGAGCAGTTCTTC. Using reference TRBV9 and TRBJ2-1 for the parts outside the CDR3, the full variable domain is DSGVTQTPKHLITATGQRVTLRCSPRSGDLSVYWYQQSLDQGLQFLIQYYNGEERAKGNILERFSAQQFPDLHSELNLSSLELGDSALYFCASSGIIASYNEQFFGPGTRLTVL.

This chain joins TRBV27 and TRBJ2-7; weak D call: TRBD2 (5 bases). The germline V gene encodes CDR1 MNHEY and CDR2 SMNVEV (reference sequence). With 8 bases removed from V and 0 bases from J, the gap between germline ends came to 14 bases. This CDR3 comprises 14 residues. The CDR3 is CASGWTGSSYEQYF. CDR3 DNA sequence: TGTGCCAGCGGCTGGACGGGGAGCTCCTACGAGCAGTACTTC.

The rearrangement links TRBV7-8 to TRBJ1-4; TRBD1 might be the D (6 bases). Germline assignment: CDR1 SGHVS and CDR2 FQNEAQ. The CDR3 has 15 amino acids. The V end lost 3 bases, the J end lost 8 bases, and 16 bases lay between the germline ends. The chain's CDR3 is CASSLGGGLGEKLFF. The CDR3 coding sequence is TGTGCCAGCAGCTTGGGAGGGGGGCTAGGCGAAAAACTGTTTTTT.

The V call is TRBV2, the J call TRBJ2-7; 10 bases align to TRBD2. The CDR3 contains 13 residues. Germline V gene lookup returns CDR1 SNHLY and CDR2 FYNNEI. The V and J ends lost 7 bases and 7 bases, in that order; junction bases with no gene match: 7. As DNA, the CDR3 is TGTGCCAGCACGCTAGCGGGAGCATATGAGCAGTACTTC. It yields the protein CASTLAGAYEQYF. The whole variable domain, filled in from reference TRBV2 and TRBJ2-7, reads EPEVTQTPSHQVTQMGQEVILRCVPISNHLYFYWYRQILGQKVEFLVSFYNNEISEKSEIFDDQFSVERPDGSNFTLKIRSTKLEDSAMYFCASTLAGAYEQYFGPGTRLTVT.

This clone was detected once. The V call is TRBV7-9, the J call TRBJ2-1; D remains unclear. From germline, CDR1 is SEHNR and CDR2 FQNEAQ (reference sequence). CDR3 size: 13 residues. Trimming removed 1 base at V and 8 bases at J, with 9 bases between. CDR3 residues: CASSLVANDEQFF. CDR3 DNA sequence: TGTGCCAGCAGCTTAGTGGCAAATGATGAGCAGTTCTTC.

The rearrangement uses TRBV5-1 and TRBJ2-1; D may match TRBD1 or TRBD2 (5 bases each). V lost 1 base, J lost 0 bases, and 14 bases lay in between. This CDR3 has 17 amino acids. The germline V gene has CDR1 SGHRS and CDR2 YFSETQ. CDR3 coding DNA: TGCGCCAGCAGCTTGCAGGGCGGGTTCACCTCCTACAATGAGCAGTTCTTC. Translating gives CASSLQGGFTSYNEQFF.